This T cell receptor (beta chain) was obtained from a study of blood T cell repertoires in COVID-19. TCRdb's table, derived via immunoSEQ multiplex PCR, lists solely in-frame clones and lacks some. In the table there are about 98,000 clones, approximately 80% of which are singletons. Unmatched junction bases numbered 9, after V lost 4 bases and J lost 5 bases. The CDR3 runs to 15 residues. Germline-derived CDR1 and CDR2 are SGHNT and YENEEA. Specimen: peripheral blood. The source is a man between 65 and 79 years old with active or convalescent COVID-19. This chain joins TRBV11-3 and TRBJ2-7, with 9 bases aligning to TRBD1. The CDR3 DNA follows: TGTGCCAGCAGCTCTTCTGACAGGGGGTTGCACGAGCAGTACTTC. This encodes CASSSSDRGLHEQYF.